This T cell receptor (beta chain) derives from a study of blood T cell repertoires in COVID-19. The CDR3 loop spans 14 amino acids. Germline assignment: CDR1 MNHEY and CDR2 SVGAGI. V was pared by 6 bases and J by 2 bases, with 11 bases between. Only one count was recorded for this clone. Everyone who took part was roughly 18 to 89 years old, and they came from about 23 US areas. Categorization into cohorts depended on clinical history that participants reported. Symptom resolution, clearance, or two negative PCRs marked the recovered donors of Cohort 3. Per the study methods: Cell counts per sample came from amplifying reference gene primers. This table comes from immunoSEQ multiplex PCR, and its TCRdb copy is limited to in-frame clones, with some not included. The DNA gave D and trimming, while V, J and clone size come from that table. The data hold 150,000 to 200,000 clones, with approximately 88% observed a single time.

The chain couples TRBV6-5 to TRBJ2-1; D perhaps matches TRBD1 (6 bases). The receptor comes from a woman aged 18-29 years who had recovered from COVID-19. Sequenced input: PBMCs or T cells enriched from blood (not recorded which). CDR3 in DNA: TGTGCCAGCAGCGACGGGACACCCTACAATGAGCAGTTCTTC. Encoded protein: CASSDGTPYNEQFF.